A single sample is the source of the 27 T cell receptor beta chains below, sequenced in a study of blood T cell repertoires in COVID-19. The table came from immunoSEQ multiplex PCR; TCRdb's copy has only in-frame clones and leaves some out. The sample contains about 260,000 clones, around 90% of which appear only once. What was sequenced was peripheral blood. Receptors were obtained from a human donor in a cohort sampled during active COVID-19.

The V gene is TRBV27, the J gene TRBJ2-7; 8 nucleotides align to TRBD2. The CDR3 contains 15 residues. Looked up from germline, CDR1 is MNHEY and CDR2 is SMNVEV (reference sequence). The trim removed 4 bases at V and 2 bases at J, leaving 7 bases unmatched. CDR3 coding DNA: TGTGCCAGCAGTTCCCGCGGAGCGGGAGCCTACGAGCAGTACTTC. Its translation: CASSSRGAGAYEQYF.

This rearrangement joins TRBV2 to TRBJ2-7; D is unclear. The CDR3 contains 10 residues. Germline V CDR1 and CDR2: SNHLY, FYNNEI. The germline V and J ends were trimmed by 6 bases and 3 bases, with 3 bases remaining between them. CDR3 DNA: TGTGCCAGCAGACTCTACGAGCAGTACTTC. Translated: CASRLYEQYF.

This chain connects TRBV30 to TRBJ1-2, with D maybe TRBD1 (5 bases). This CDR3 is 13 amino acids long. The germline V gene encodes CDR1 GTSNPN and CDR2 SVGIG (reference sequence). DNA of the CDR3: TGTGGCTTTAGGGGTGACACTAACTATGGCTACACCTTC. Protein product: CGFRGDTNYGYTF.

The chain carries TRBV6-1 and TRBJ1-5, with a weak D call TRBD1 (5 bases). This CDR3 spans 13 amino acids. Germline CDR1 is MNHNS and CDR2 is SASEGT. V lost 3 bases to trimming and J lost 6 bases, with 9 bases between them. CDR3 loop: CASSDRDGQPQHF. In nucleotides, the CDR3 is TGTGCCAGCAGTGACAGGGATGGTCAGCCCCAGCATTTT.

The V and J genes are TRBV5-1 and TRBJ1-1; weak D call: TRBD1 (6 bases). Trimming left V 6 bases short and J 2 bases short, with 8 bases between. CDR3 length: 12 residues. In germline, CDR1 is SGHRS, CDR2 YFSETQ. The CDR3 protein is CASIGGNTEAFF. The CDR3 nucleotides read TGCGCCAGCATAGGGGGAAACACTGAAGCTTTCTTT.

This clone is a singleton in its sample. The chain has TRBV25-1 and TRBJ1-4, with 7 nucleotides matching TRBD1. The CDR3 has 13 residues. Germline assignment: CDR1 MGHDK and CDR2 SYGVNS. Germline trimming cut 6 bases from V and 5 bases from J; bases unmatched to any gene: 3. CDR3 protein: CASRGQENEKLFF. CDR3 nucleotides: TGTGCCAGCAGAGGACAGGAAAATGAAAAACTGTTTTTT.

This chain uses TRBV5-1 with TRBJ2-7; 8 bases align to TRBD2. V gave up 0 bases and J gave up 5 bases; unmatched junction bases: 13. Germline CDR1 is SGHRS and CDR2 is YFSETQ. The CDR3 is 17 amino acids. The CDR3 loop is CASSLGSPAGGTHEQYF. CDR3 DNA sequence: TGCGCCAGCAGCTTGGGATCCCCCGCGGGAGGAACCCACGAGCAGTACTTC.

The CDR3 DNA reads as TGTGCCAGCAGCCCTATGGGGGACAGGGGCCACGAGCAGTACTTC. Translated, it gives CASSPMGDRGHEQYF. The rearrangement links TRBV9 to TRBJ2-7, with 10 positions matching TRBD1. V gave up 4 bases and J gave up 5 bases; unmatched junction bases: 9. CDR1 and CDR2 (germline): SGDLS, YYNGEE. This CDR3 is built from 15 residues.

The genes are TRBV27 and TRBJ1-1; D ambiguous. The length of the CDR3 is 14 residues. The germline gives CDR1 MNHEY, CDR2 SMNVEV (reference sequence). V gave up 2 bases and J gave up 14 bases, with 21 bases separating them. CDR3 in amino acids: CASSLGIVEGEKFF. The CDR3 nucleotides are TGTGCCAGCAGTTTAGGCATAGTAGAGGGTGAGAAATTCTTT.

V is TRBV6-2 or TRBV6-3 and J is TRBJ1-1; D is perhaps TRBD1 (6 bases). The CDR3 sequence is 16 residues long. V was clipped by 4 bases and J by 6 bases, with 21 bases between them. The germline V gene encodes CDR1 MNHEY and CDR2 SVGEGT. The CDR3: CASSSTGSRGRAEAFF. CDR3 coding DNA: TGTGCCAGCAGTTCGACAGGTTCAAGGGGAAGGGCTGAAGCTTTCTTT.

V gene TRBV28 combines with J gene TRBJ2-7; D is undetermined. The CDR3 sequence is 14 residues long. V lost 8 bases and J lost 1, with 15 bases in between. The germline CDR1 and CDR2 sequences are MDHEN and SYDVKM. Written as DNA, the CDR3 is TGTGCCAGCTCGATGGGCAGGTTTTCCTACGAGCAGTACTTC. This codes for CASSMGRFSYEQYF.

The genes are TRBV28 and TRBJ1-2, with D possibly being TRBD1 (6 bases). Trimming took 4 bases from V and 7 from J, leaving 10 bases between them. CDR1 is MDHEN, CDR2 SYDVKM, per germline. The CDR3 is made up of 12 amino acids. The CDR3 is CASSYRQVGYTF. CDR3 coding DNA: TGTGCCAGCAGTTACCGACAGGTTGGCTACACCTTC.

In its sample, this clone was seen once. The J gene is TRBJ1-2, the V gene TRBV19, with a weak D call TRBD1 (6 bases). V was shortened by 11 bases and J by 3 bases, with 13 bases between the two germline ends. CDR3 length equals 12 residues. Germline V CDR1 and CDR2: LNHDA, SQIVND (reference sequence). The CDR3 DNA follows: TGTGCCGGGGAGGGGGGCGACTATGGCTACACCTTC. As protein: CAGEGGDYGYTF. Using reference TRBV19 and TRBJ1-2 for the parts outside the CDR3, the full variable domain is DGGITQSPKYLFRKEGQNVTLSCEQNLNHDAMYWYRQDPGQGLRLIYYSQIVNDFQKGDIAEGYSVSREKKESFPLTVTSAQKNPTAFYLCAGEGGDYGYTFGSGTRLTVV.

The genes are TRBV11-2 and TRBJ2-7, with D possibly TRBD2 on 5 matching bases. The CDR3 loop spans 14 amino acids. V was shortened by 5 bases and J by 1 base, with 12 bases between the two germline ends. CDR1 is SGHAT and CDR2 is FQNNGV in the germline V gene. The CDR3 reads CASSLVGMSYEQYF. CDR3 in DNA: TGTGCCAGCAGCCTTGTCGGGATGTCCTACGAGCAGTACTTC.

The chain couples TRBV2 to TRBJ1-6; D perhaps matches TRBD1 (5 bases). Germline loops: CDR1 SNHLY, CDR2 FYNNEI. CDR3 length: 14 residues. Between the trimmed V and J ends, which lost 6 bases and 4 bases, there was a span of 10 bases. The CDR3 DNA follows: TGTGCCAGCAGCCCGGGGGGGTATAATTCACCCCTCCACTTT. Encoded protein: CASSPGGYNSPLHF.

V and J are TRBV19 and TRBJ2-2; D is uncertain. The CDR3 runs to 12 residues. The ends were cut back, 5 bases at V and 5 bases at J, with 6 bases in the middle. In germline, CDR1 is LNHDA, CDR2 SQIVND (reference sequence). The DNA for the CDR3 is TGTGCCAGTAGTCCCGGGACCGGGGAGCTGTTTTTT. It yields the protein CASSPGTGELFF.

The chain employs TRBV5-1 and TRBJ1-2; TRBD1 matches at 12 bases. Germline CDR1 SGHRS, CDR2 YFSETQ. J lost 4 bases, V lost 0 bases, and 13 bases had no gene match. The CDR3 is 19 residues long. This chain's CDR3 is CASSLESPGQGALAYGYTF. In DNA form, the CDR3 reads TGCGCCAGCAGCTTGGAGTCCCCGGGACAGGGGGCTTTAGCCTATGGCTACACCTTC.

The CDR3: CASSWEGEKYTEAFF. In DNA form, the CDR3 reads TGCGCCAGCAGCTGGGAGGGGGAGAAGTACACTGAAGCTTTCTTT. This chain joins TRBV5-1 and TRBJ1-1; possible D gene TRBD1, 6 bases. From germline, CDR1 is SGHRS and CDR2 YFSETQ. Trimming took off 3 bases at V and 3 bases at J, with 15 bases between the two ends. CDR3 size: 15 residues. The variable domain in full, completed from reference TRBV5-1 and TRBJ1-1, reads KAGVTQTPRYLIKTRGQQVTLSCSPISGHRSVSWYQQTPGQGLQFLFEYFSETQRNKGNFPGRFSGRQFSNSRSEMNVSTLELGDSALYLCASSWEGEKYTEAFFGQGTRLTVV.

The chain couples TRBV5-4 to TRBJ1-1, with 7 bases fitting TRBD1. J was trimmed by 14 bases and V by 4 bases; bases with no gene match: 11. This CDR3 has 12 residues. CDR1 and CDR2 from the germline V gene are SGHNT and YYREEE (reference sequence). The CDR3 protein is CASSPYRGVGFF. Here the CDR3 DNA reads TGTGCCAGCAGCCCCTACAGGGGAGTAGGCTTCTTT.

This rearrangement joins TRBV4-3 to TRBJ2-1, with 9 bases matching TRBD2. The CDR3 has 15 residues. Germline V lookup: CDR1 LGHNA, CDR2 YSLEER. After removal of 1 base from V and 8 bases from J, the junction contained 6 bases not matched to a gene. The CDR3 protein is CASSQVTAGGDEQFF. CDR3 DNA: TGCGCCAGCAGCCAAGTTACAGCGGGAGGTGATGAGCAGTTCTTC.

The rearrangement links TRBV9 to TRBJ1-4; D possibly corresponds to TRBD1 (5 bases). CDR3 length: 14 residues. The germline V gene encodes CDR1 SGDLS and CDR2 YYNGEE. Trimming took 4 bases from V and 6 from J, leaving 13 bases between them. CDR3 bases: TGTGCCAGCAGCCCGGGCCGGGGGGATGAAAAACTGTTTTTT. Translation: CASSPGRGDEKLFF. Full variable domain (missing parts from reference TRBV9 and TRBJ1-4): DSGVTQTPKHLITATGQRVTLRCSPRSGDLSVYWYQQSLDQGLQFLIQYYNGEERAKGNILERFSAQQFPDLHSELNLSSLELGDSALYFCASSPGRGDEKLFFGSGTQLSVL.

The gene calls are TRBV30 and TRBJ1-6; D unclear. This CDR3 region has 14 residues. Trimming removed 2 bases at V and 10 bases at J, with 15 bases between. In germline, CDR1 is GTSNPN, CDR2 SVGIG (reference sequence). The DNA for the CDR3 is TGTGCCTGGAGTCCCGGCGTAAACGGGTCACCCCTCCACTTT. This translates into CAWSPGVNGSPLHF. Variable domain in full (rest from reference TRBV30 and TRBJ1-6): SQTIHQWPATLVQPVGSPLSLECTVEGTSNPNLYWYRQAAGRGLQLLFYSVGIGQISSEVPQNLSASRPQDRQFILSSKKLLLSDSGFYLCAWSPGVNGSPLHFGNGTRLTVT.

This sequence joins TRBV25-1 and TRBJ1-3, with D hard to call. With 5 bases removed from V and 0 bases from J, the gap between germline ends came to 11 bases. This CDR3 has 15 amino acids. CDR1 is MGHDK and CDR2 is SYGVNS in the germline V gene. The CDR3 here is CASSWAGNSGNTIYF. In DNA, the CDR3 is TGTGCCAGCAGTTGGGCCGGGAACTCTGGAAACACCATATATTTT.

The rearrangement uses TRBV7-2 and TRBJ1-2; no clear D gene. The CDR3 extends over 15 amino acids. CDR1 SGHTA and CDR2 FQGNSA come from the germline V gene. Trimming shortened V by 5 bases and J by 8 bases, and 21 bases separated the two germline ends. CDR3 nucleotides: TGTGCCAGCAGCCCCTACAGTGGACTGGTTGGAGGCTACACCTTC. It specifies CASSPYSGLVGGYTF.

V is TRBV6-4 and J is TRBJ2-7; the match to TRBD2 covers 14 bases. V was pared by 6 bases and J by 6 bases, with 7 bases of the junction left unmatched. CDR3 length: 15 amino acids. The germline gives CDR1 MRHNA, CDR2 SNTAGT. The CDR3 nucleotides read TGTGCCAGCAGACCGGGACTAGCGGGAGTGGGCGAGCAGTACTTC. Encoded protein: CASRPGLAGVGEQYF.

The CDR3 region is CASSRLSYLGLAGLSYEQYF. The CDR3 DNA is TGCGCCAGCAGCCGCCTATCTTACTTGGGACTAGCGGGCCTATCCTACGAGCAGTACTTC. The chain is built from TRBV4-1 and TRBJ2-7, with 12 bases identical to TRBD2. CDR1 MGHRA and CDR2 YSYEKL come from the germline V gene. There are 20 residues in the CDR3. The V gene end was trimmed by 4 bases and the J gene end by 1 base; junction bases not matched to a gene: 17.

The chain employs TRBV29-1 and TRBJ2-7; 8 bases map to TRBD1. J gave up 5 bases and V 6 bases, and 6 bases lay outside the gene matches. Looked up from germline, CDR1 is SQVTM and CDR2 is ANQGSEA. The CDR3 extends over 12 amino acids. CDR3 DNA sequence: TGCAGCGTGACAGGGGATGGCAACGAGCAGTACTTC. This gives the protein CSVTGDGNEQYF.